This T cell receptor (beta chain) was recorded in a study of blood T cell repertoires in COVID-19. As originally analysed: By means of reference gene primer amplification, nucleated cell counts were estimated. Sequencing used immunoSEQ multiplex PCR; TCRdb keeps in-frame clones, though not all of them. V, J and clone size were drawn from that table, and D and trimming were deduced from the DNA. This table has about 240,000 clones, about four fifths appearing once. Germline lookup yields CDR1 MDHEN and CDR2 SYDVKM. The V segment lost 2 bases and the J segment 6 bases; nucleotides outside the gene matches: 4. The CDR3 runs to 15 residues.

The chain combines TRBV28 with TRBJ2-7; 13 bases are a match to TRBD2. This clonotype was obtained from a woman between 18 and 29 years old with acute or convalescent COVID-19. Sequencing was carried out using peripheral blood. CDR3: CASSLGLAGAFEQYF. For the CDR3, the DNA is TGTGCCAGCAGTTTAGGACTAGCGGGGGCTTTCGAGCAGTACTTC.